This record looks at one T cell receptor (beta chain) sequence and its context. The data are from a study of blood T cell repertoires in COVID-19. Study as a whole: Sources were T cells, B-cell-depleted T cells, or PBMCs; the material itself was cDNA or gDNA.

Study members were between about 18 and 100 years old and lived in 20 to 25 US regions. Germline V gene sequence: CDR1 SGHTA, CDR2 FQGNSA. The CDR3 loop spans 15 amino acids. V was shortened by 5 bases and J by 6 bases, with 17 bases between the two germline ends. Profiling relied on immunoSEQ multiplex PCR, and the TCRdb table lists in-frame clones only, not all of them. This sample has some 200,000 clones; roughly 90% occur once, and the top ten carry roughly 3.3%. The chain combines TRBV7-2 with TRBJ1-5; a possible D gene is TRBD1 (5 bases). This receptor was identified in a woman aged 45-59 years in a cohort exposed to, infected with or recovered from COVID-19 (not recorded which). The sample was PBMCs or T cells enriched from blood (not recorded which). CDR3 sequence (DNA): TGTGCCAGCAGCCCTCATGGGGGGGTTCGTCAGCCCCAGCATTTT. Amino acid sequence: CASSPHGGVRQPQHF.